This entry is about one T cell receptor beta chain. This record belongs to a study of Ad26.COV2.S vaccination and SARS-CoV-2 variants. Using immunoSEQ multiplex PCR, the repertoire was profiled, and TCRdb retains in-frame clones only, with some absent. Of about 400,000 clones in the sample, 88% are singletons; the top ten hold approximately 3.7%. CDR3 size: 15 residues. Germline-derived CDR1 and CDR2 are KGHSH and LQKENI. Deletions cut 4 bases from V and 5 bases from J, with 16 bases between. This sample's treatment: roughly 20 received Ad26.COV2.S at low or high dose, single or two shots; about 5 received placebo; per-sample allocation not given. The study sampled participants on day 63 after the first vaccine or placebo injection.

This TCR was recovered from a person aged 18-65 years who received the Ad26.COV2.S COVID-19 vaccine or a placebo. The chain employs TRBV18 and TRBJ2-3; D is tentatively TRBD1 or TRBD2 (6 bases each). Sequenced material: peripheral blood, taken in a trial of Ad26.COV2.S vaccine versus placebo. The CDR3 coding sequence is TGTGCCAGCTCACGGGGAGGACAAGGGGGAGATACGCAGTATTTT. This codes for CASSRGGQGGDTQYF.